This entry describes one T cell receptor (beta chain). The data belong to a study of identical twins. A single record per CDR3 protein comes from TCRdb applying MiXCR to the 5' RACE reads. Among 200,000 to 300,000 distinct CDR3 sequences listed, over 9.5% were seen once. CDR3 size: 18 residues. Germline values: CDR1 LGHNA, CDR2 YSLEER. J was trimmed by 2 bases and V by 1 base; bases with no gene match: 12. The sequence was collected from a man aged 50 to 59 in good health. The specimen sequenced was memory T cells sorted from blood. The chain couples TRBV4-3 to TRBJ2-5; TRBD1 aligns across 8 bases. The CDR3 DNA reads TGCGCCAGCAGCCAAGCGCCAGGACAGGGACCTTATCAAGAGACCCAGTACTTC. Its protein product is CASSQAPGQGPYQETQYF.